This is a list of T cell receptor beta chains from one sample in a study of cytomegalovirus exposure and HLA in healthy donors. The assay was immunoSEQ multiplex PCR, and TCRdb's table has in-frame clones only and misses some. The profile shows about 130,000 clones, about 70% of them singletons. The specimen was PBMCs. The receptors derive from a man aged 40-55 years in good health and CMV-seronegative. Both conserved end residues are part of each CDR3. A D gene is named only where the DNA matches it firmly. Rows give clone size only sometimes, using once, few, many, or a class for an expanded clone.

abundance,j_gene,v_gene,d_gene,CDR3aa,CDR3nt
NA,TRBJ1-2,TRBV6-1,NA,CASRRPGEYTF,TGTGCCAGCAGACGGCCGGGAGAATACACCTTC
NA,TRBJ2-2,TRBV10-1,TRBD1,CASLEGTGNTGELFF,TGCGCCAGTCTAGAGGGGACAGGCAATACCGGGGAGCTGTTTTTT
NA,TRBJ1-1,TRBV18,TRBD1,CASSPTGDTEAFF,TGTGCCAGCTCACCGACAGGGGATACTGAAGCTTTCTTT
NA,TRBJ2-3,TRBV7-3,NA,CASKPPNTDTQYF,TGTGCCAGCAAACCCCCTAACACAGATACGCAGTATTTT
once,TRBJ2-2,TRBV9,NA,CASSGIQGGPGELFF,TGTGCCAGCAGCGGAATACAGGGTGGCCCCGGGGAGCTGTTTTTT
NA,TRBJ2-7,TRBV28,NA,CASILSANSYEQYF,TGTGCCAGCATCCTTAGCGCGAACTCCTACGAGCAGTACTTC
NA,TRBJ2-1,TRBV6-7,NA,CASSYSGPHRESHNYNEQFF,TGTGCCAGCAGTTACTCGGGACCCCACAGGGAGTCACATAACTACAATGAGCAGTTCTTC
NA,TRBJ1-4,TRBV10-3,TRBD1,CAISEGPGQSNEKLFF,TGTGCCATCAGTGAGGGACCGGGACAGAGTAATGAAAAACTGTTTTTT
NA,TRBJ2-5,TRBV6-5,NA,CASSYSDSHQETQYF,TGTGCCAGCAGTTACTCCGACAGCCACCAAGAGACCCAGTACTTC
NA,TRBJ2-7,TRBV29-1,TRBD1,CSVDKQGVGEQYF,TGCAGCGTTGATAAACAGGGGGTAGGCGAGCAGTACTTC
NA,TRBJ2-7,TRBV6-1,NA,CASSEVPGNFPEQYF,TGTGCCAGCAGTGAAGTCCCAGGGAACTTCCCCGAGCAGTACTTC
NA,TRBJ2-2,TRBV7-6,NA,CASSWLPGNTGELFF,TGTGCCAGCAGCTGGCTGCCAGGGAACACCGGGGAGCTGTTTTTT
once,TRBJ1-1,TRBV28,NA,CASSFYGLQDSVETEAFF,TGTGCCAGCAGTTTTTATGGACTCCAGGACAGCGTTGAAACTGAAGCTTTCTTT
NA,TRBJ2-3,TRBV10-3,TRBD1,CAIRGQGDDTQYF,TGTGCCATCAGGGGACAGGGTGACGATACGCAGTATTTT
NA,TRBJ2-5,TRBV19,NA,CASSISKAVQETQYF,TGTGCCAGTAGTATAAGTAAGGCGGTCCAAGAGACCCAGTACTTC
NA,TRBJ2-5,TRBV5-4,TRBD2,CASSFFGGALGTQYF,TGTGCCAGCAGCTTTTTCGGGGGGGCCTTGGGGACCCAGTACTTC
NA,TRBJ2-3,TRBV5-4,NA,CASSPGRGFGDTQYF,TGTGCCAGCAGCCCTGGACGCGGGTTTGGAGATACGCAGTATTTT
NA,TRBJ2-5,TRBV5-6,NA,CASSLARRSKETQYF,TGTGCCAGCAGCTTGGCCAGGCGATCAAAAGAGACCCAGTACTTC
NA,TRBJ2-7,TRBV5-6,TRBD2,CASSRGGGYEQYF,TGTGCCAGCAGCCGCGGGGGGGGTTACGAGCAGTACTTC
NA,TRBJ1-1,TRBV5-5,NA,CASSINTEAFF,TGTGCCAGCAGCATAAACACTGAAGCTTTCTTT
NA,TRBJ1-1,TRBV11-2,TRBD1,CASSLPRDSVGDTEAFF,TGTGCCAGCAGCTTACCCAGGGACAGTGTTGGAGACACTGAAGCTTTCTTT
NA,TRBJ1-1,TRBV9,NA,CASSADDRENTEAFF,TGTGCCAGCAGCGCCGACGACAGAGAGAACACTGAAGCTTTCTTT
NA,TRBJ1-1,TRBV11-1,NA,CASRRQAAGMNTEAFF,TGTGCCAGCAGACGCCAGGCGGCAGGGATGAACACTGAAGCTTTCTTT
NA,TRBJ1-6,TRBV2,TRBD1,CASTGQGHNSPLHF,TGTGCCAGCACAGGACAGGGCCATAATTCACCCCTCCACTTT
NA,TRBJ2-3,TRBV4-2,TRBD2,CASSQKTSVMGDTQYF,TGTGCCAGCAGCCAAAAGACTAGCGTAATGGGAGATACGCAGTATTTT
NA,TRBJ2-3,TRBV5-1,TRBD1,CATLGGQGATADFPF,TGCGCCACCTTGGGGGGACAGGGGGCAACTGCCGATTTTCCCTTT
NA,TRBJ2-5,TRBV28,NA,CASSLSGQGLETQYF,TGTGCCAGCAGTTTATCTGGGCAGGGTCTTGAGACCCAGTACTTC
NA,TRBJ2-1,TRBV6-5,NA,CASSYFLGRDSNEQFF,TGTGCCAGCAGTTACTTTCTGGGGCGGGACTCCAATGAGCAGTTCTTC
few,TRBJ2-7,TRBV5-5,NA,CASSLGALQEVTYEQYF,TGTGCCAGCAGCTTGGGTGCACTGCAGGAGGTAACCTACGAGCAGTACTTC
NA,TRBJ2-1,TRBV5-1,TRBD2,CASSPVSRLAGSNEQFF,TGCGCCAGCAGCCCGGTATCCCGACTAGCGGGATCCAATGAGCAGTTCTTC
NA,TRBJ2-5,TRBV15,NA,CATSWVYGQQETQYF,TGTGCCACCAGTTGGGTATACGGACAGCAAGAGACCCAGTACTTC
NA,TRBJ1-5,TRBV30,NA,CACRSRPYSNQPQHF,TGTGCCTGCCGCTCGCGTCCCTATAGCAATCAGCCCCAGCATTTT
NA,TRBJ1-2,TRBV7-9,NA,CASSPPLTGPWGYTF,TGTGCCAGCAGCCCGCCCCTGACAGGCCCTTGGGGCTACACCTTC
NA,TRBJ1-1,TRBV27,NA,CASSLSRLNTEAFF,TGTGCCAGCAGTTTATCGCGCTTGAACACTGAAGCTTTCTTT
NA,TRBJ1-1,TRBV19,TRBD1,CASSPKDRGGTEAFF,TGTGCCAGTAGTCCCAAGGACAGGGGTGGTACTGAAGCTTTCTTT
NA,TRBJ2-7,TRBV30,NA,CAWARGSRIVRYEQYF,TGTGCCTGGGCCCGAGGGTCCAGGATCGTCCGCTACGAGCAGTACTTC
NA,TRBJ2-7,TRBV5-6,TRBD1,CASASGQGRYEQYF,TGTGCCAGCGCCTCGGGACAGGGGAGATACGAGCAGTACTTC
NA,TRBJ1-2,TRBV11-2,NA,CASSFDGSYGYTF,TGTGCCAGCAGCTTCGACGGGAGCTATGGCTACACCTTC
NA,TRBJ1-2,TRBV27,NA,CASSAYRVGYGYTF,TGTGCCAGCAGTGCATACAGGGTTGGCTATGGCTACACCTTC
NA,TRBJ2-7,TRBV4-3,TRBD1,CASSQEYHLRDRSYEQYF,TGCGCCAGCAGCCAAGAGTATCACCTCCGGGACAGGTCTTACGAGCAGTACTTC
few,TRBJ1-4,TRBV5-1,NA,CASRRGTSTNEKLFF,TGCGCCAGCAGAAGGGGGACCTCCACTAATGAAAAACTGTTTTTT
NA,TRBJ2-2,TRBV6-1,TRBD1,CASNPRQGTGELFF,TGTGCCAGCAACCCCAGACAGGGAACCGGGGAGCTGTTTTTT
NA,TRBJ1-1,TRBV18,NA,CASSPRVTEAFF,TGTGCCAGCTCACCCAGGGTTACTGAAGCTTTCTTT
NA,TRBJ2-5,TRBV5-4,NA,CASSSGRRSRQETQYF,TGTGCCAGCAGCTCCGGACGGAGGAGTAGGCAAGAGACCCAGTACTTC
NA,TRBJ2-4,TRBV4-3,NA,CASSQGQWAKNIQYF,TGCGCCAGCAGCCAAGGACAGTGGGCCAAAAACATTCAGTACTTC
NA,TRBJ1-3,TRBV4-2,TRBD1,CASSQDWDSSGNTIYF,TGTGCCAGCAGCCAAGATTGGGACAGCTCTGGAAACACCATATATTTT
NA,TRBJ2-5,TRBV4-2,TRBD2,CASSQGTSGPPGETQYF,TGTGCCAGCAGCCAAGGGACTAGCGGCCCCCCCGGAGAGACCCAGTACTTC
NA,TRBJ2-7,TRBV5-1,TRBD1,CASAEGQGHEQYF,TGCGCCAGCGCGGAAGGACAGGGTCACGAGCAGTACTTC
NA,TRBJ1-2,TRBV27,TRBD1,CASSLWGQGARGYTF,TGTGCCAGCAGTTTATGGGGACAGGGGGCTAGGGGCTACACCTTC
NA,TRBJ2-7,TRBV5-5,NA,CASSLAGGANEQYF,TGTGCCAGCAGCTTGGCTGGCGGGGCCAACGAGCAGTACTTC
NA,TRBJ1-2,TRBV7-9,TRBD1,CASRGPGQNFYGYTF,TGTGCCAGCAGAGGACCGGGACAGAACTTCTATGGCTACACCTTC
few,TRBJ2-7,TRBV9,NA,CASSSNYEQYF,TGTGCCAGCAGCTCCAACTACGAGCAGTACTTC
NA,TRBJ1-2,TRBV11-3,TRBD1,CASSAAPRQGALDGYTF,TGTGCCAGCAGCGCCGCCCCCAGGCAGGGGGCATTAGATGGCTACACCTTC